The sequence of this T cell receptor (beta chain) was determined in a study of blood T cells in healthy people across ages. This clonotype was picked up many times. What it binds is not known. The V gene end was trimmed by 6 bases and the J gene end by 5 bases; junction bases not matched to a gene: 7. The CDR3 is 14 residues long. Germline V gives CDR1 MNHNY, CDR2 SVGAGI (reference sequence). Study findings and constraints: Older individuals had lower TCR beta diversity per million T cells (the decline was roughly linear). Long-lived donors had more naive CD4+ cells and higher diversity than aged donors. Naive T cell percentage showed a strong correlation with TCR beta diversity.

The use of a sample-barcoded 5' primer and a J-beta primer mix characterized a second PCR of roughly 6 to 11 cycles. TCRdb used MiXCR to reprocess the 5' RACE reads, holding one entry per CDR3 protein. Of 550,000 to 600,000 distinct CDR3 sequences listed, 40% to 55% are singletons. The sequenced material came from blood. The V gene is TRBV6-6, the J gene TRBJ1-5; 7 nucleotides match TRBD1. The sequence was collected from a man older than 75 in good health. CDR3 in DNA: TGTGCCAGCAGCCCGAACAGGGGAGATCAGCCCCAGCATTTT. It translates to CASSPNRGDQPQHF.